This T cell receptor (beta chain) was sequenced in a study of cytomegalovirus exposure and HLA in healthy donors. General study results and limits: In a later analysis, at a false discovery rate of 0.05, 15,000 to 20,000 TCR beta sequences were associated with HLA alleles. A later analysis linked a missense variant in DCLRE1C to the trimming of TCR beta V and J genes.

The PCR made use of 60 Vbeta and 13 Jbeta primers. The repertoire was sequenced with immunoSEQ multiplex PCR; TCRdb's copy has only in-frame clones and lacks some. The sample records approximately 170,000 clones, 60% to 80% being singletons. All donors participated as healthy donors of bone marrow. Germline V gives CDR1 LGHNA, CDR2 YNFKEQ. Between the trimmed V and J ends, which lost 1 base and 0 bases, there was a span of 19 bases. This CDR3 contains 18 residues. With respect to this clone: The antigen is undetermined.

The receptor's source is a woman aged 40 to 49 in good health and CMV-seropositive. Sample: PBMCs. V is TRBV4-2 and J is TRBJ2-7, with D maybe TRBD2 (5 bases). CDR3 residues: CASSQAFSRSGSSYEQYF. CDR3 coding DNA: TGTGCCAGCAGCCAAGCTTTTAGCCGGAGCGGCAGCTCCTACGAGCAGTACTTC.